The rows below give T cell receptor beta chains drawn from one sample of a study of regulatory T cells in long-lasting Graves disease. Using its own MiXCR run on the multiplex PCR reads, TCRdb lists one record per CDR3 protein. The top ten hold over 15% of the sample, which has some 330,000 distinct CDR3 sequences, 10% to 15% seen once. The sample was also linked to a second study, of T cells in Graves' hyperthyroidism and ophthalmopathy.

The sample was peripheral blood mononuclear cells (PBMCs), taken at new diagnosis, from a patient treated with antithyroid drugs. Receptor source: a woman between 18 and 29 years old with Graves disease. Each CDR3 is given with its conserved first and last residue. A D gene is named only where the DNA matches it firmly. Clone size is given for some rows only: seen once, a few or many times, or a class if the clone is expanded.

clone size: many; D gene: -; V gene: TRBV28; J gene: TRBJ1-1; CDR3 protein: CASSLQGYPEAFF; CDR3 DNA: TGTGCCAGCAGTTTACAGGGGTACCCTGAAGCTTTCTTT
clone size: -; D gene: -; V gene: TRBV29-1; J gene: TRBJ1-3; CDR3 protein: CSVEGGAGNTIYF; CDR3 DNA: TGCAGCGTTGAAGGGGGCGCGGGAAACACCATATATTTT
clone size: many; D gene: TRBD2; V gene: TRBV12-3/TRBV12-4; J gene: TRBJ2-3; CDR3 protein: CASSRVLAGYQDTQYF; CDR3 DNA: TGTGCCAGCAGCCGTGTACTAGCGGGATACCAAGATACGCAGTATTTT
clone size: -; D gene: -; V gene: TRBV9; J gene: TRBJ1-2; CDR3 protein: CASSVEPGHGLSGGYTF; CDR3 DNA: TGTGCCAGCAGCGTGGAGCCGGGACATGGGCTAAGTGGTGGCTACACCTTC
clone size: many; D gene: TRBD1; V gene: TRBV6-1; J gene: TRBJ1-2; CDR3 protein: CASSSKLQGATYCYTF; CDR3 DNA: TGTGCCAGCAGCAGTAAATTACAGGGGGCTACTTATTGCTACACCTTC
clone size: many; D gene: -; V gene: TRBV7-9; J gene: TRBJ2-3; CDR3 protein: CASSHVGGGRTDTQYF; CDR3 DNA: TGTGCCAGCAGCCACGTGGGGGGAGGTCGCACAGATACGCAGTATTTT
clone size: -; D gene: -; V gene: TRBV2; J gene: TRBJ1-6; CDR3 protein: CASRGEVDSPLHF; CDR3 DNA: TGTGCCAGCAGAGGCGAAGTCGATTCACCCCTCCACTTT
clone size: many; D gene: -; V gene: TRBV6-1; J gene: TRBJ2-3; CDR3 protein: CASSDANGTDTQYF; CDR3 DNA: TGTGCCAGCAGTGATGCTAACGGCACAGATACGCAGTATTTT
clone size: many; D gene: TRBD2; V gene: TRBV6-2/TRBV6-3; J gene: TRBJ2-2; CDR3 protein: CASKTGLAGDTGELFF; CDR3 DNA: TGTGCCAGTAAAACAGGACTAGCGGGAGACACCGGGGAGCTGTTTTTT
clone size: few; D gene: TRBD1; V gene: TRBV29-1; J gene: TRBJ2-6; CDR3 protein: CSVLGQFLSGANVLTF; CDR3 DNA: TGCAGCGTTTTGGGACAGTTCCTCTCTGGGGCCAACGTCCTGACTTTC
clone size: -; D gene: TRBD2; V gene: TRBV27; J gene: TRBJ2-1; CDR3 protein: CASSLSVGLAGGPVYDEQFF; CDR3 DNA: TGTGCCAGCAGTTTAAGTGTGGGACTAGCGGGAGGGCCCGTCTACGATGAGCAGTTCTTC
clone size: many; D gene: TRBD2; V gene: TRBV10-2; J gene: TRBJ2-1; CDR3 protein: CASSESGGGVTREQFF; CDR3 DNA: TGCGCCAGCAGTGAGTCAGGCGGGGGGGTTACGCGTGAGCAGTTCTTC
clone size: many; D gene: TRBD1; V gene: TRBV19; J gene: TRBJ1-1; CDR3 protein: CASFTGATEAFF; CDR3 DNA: TGTGCCAGTTTCACAGGGGCCACTGAAGCTTTCTTT
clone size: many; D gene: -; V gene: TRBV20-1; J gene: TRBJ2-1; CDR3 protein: CSARNLGSTYNEQFF; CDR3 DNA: TGCAGTGCTAGGAATCTGGGGTCTACCTACAATGAGCAGTTCTTC
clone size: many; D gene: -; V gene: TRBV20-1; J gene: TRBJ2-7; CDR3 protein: CSARGASWYEQYF; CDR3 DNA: TGCAGTGCTAGGGGGGCTAGTTGGTACGAGCAGTACTTC
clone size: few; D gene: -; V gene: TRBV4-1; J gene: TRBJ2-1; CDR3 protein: CASSPSSSDEQFF; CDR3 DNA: TGCGCCAGCAGCCCCTCTTCGAGCGATGAGCAGTTCTTC
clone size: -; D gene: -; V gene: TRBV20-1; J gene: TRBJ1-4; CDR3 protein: CSAWTAAEKLFF; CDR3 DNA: TGCAGTGCCTGGACAGCGGCTGAAAAACTGTTTTTT
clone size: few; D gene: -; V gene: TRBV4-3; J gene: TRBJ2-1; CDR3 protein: CASSQGRETYNEQFF; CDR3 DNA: TGCGCCAGCAGCCAAGGAAGGGAAACTTACAATGAGCAGTTCTTC
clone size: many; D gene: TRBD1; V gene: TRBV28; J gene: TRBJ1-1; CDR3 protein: CASRIQGLNTEAFF; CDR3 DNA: TGTGCCAGCAGGATACAGGGGTTGAACACTGAAGCTTTCTTT
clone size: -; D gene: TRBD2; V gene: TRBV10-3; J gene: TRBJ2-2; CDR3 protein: CAISEHPGLAGVDPRTGELFF; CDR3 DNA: TGTGCCATCAGTGAACACCCGGGACTAGCGGGGGTAGACCCAAGGACCGGGGAGCTGTTTTTT
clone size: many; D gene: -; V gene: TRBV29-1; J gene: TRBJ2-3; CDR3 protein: CSVVVRGEPDTQYF; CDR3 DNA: TGCAGCGTTGTTGTACGGGGTGAACCAGATACGCAGTATTTT
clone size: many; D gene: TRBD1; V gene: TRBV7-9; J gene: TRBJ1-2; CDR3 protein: CASSLVGTGANYGYTF; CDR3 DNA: TGTGCCAGCAGCTTAGTTGGGACAGGGGCTAACTATGGCTACACCTTC
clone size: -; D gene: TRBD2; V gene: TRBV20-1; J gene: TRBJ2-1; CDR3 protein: CSATRGGTSGNSEQFF; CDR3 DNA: TGCAGTGCTACTAGGGGCGGGACTAGCGGGAACAGTGAGCAGTTCTTC
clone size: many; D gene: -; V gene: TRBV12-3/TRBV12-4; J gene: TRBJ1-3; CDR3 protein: CASSSSGARKANTIYF; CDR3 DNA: TGTGCCAGCAGCTCCTCGGGGGCCCGAAAAGCCAACACCATATATTTT
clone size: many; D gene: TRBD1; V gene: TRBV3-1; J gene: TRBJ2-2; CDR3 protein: CASSQASTGLGELFF; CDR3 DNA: TGTGCCAGCAGCCAAGCATCGACAGGGCTCGGGGAGCTGTTTTTT
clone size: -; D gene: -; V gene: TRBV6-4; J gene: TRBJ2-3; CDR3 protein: CASRKGHNTDTQYF; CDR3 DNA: TGTGCCAGCAGGAAAGGCCATAACACAGATACGCAGTATTTT